The present T cell receptor (beta chain) was sequenced within a study of naive and memory T cell subsets. This clonotype was observed many times. Both TRBC1 and TRBC2 were covered by a beta constant-region primer of two equimolar oligonucleotides. MiXCR, applied by TCRdb to the UMI-ligation and nested PCR reads, yields one record per CDR3 protein. The sample consists of about 85,000 distinct CDR3 sequences, about an eighth of them appearing once. Germline V gene sequence: CDR1 MNHEY, CDR2 SVGEGT. Trimming removed 6 bases at V and 1 base at J, with 12 bases between. This CDR3 spans 14 amino acids. The sequence was collected from a human donor in good health. The chain employs TRBV6-2 or TRBV6-3 and TRBJ2-5, with D tentatively TRBD1 (5 bases). Sequencing was performed on central memory CD4+ T cells from blood. The CDR3 bases are TGTGCCAGCAGGAGGACAAGTCTCCAAGAGACCCAGTACTTC. Its translation is CASRRTSLQETQYF.